This T cell receptor beta chain is drawn from a study of control samples from healthy donors and cancer patients. The assay was immunoSEQ multiplex PCR, and TCRdb's table has in-frame clones only and misses some. This sample has tens of thousands of clones, with roughly 90% found just once. The clonotype comes from a woman aged 25 to 39 in good health. The sequencing input was blood.

CDR3 bases: TGTGCCAGCAGCTTGGTTAGGTCCCTCCGTAATTCACCCCTCCACTTT. Residues: CASSLVRSLRNSPLHF. The chain recombines TRBV5-8 with TRBJ1-6; no clear D. The CDR3 runs 16 residues. Germline CDR1 SGHTS, CDR2 YDEGEE. Trimming removed 0 bases from V and 6 bases from J, with 13 bases in between. The complete variable domain, with remaining parts taken from reference TRBV5-8 and TRBJ1-6, reads EAGVTQSPTHLIKTRGQQATLRCSPISGHTSVYWYQQALGLGLQFLLWYDEGEERNRGNFPPRFSGRQFPNYSSELNVNALELEDSALYLCASSLVRSLRNSPLHFGNGTRLTVT.